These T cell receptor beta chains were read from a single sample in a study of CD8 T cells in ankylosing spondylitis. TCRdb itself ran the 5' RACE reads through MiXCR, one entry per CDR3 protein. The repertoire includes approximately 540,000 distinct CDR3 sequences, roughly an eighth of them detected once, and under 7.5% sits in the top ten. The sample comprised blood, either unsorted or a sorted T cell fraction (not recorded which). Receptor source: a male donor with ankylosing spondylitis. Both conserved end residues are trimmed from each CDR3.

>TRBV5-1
ASSLDGLSDT
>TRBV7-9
ASSLWDSGYNEQF
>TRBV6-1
ASTLDGGPGELF
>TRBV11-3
ASSDGTRGHTDTQY
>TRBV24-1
ATRQFTGELF
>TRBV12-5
ASGPAWNTGELF
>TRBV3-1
ASSPTKGNTIY
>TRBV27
ASSWRQPGQKAF
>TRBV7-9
ASSDDRVANTGELF
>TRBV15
ATSSGLAGGDEQF
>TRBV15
ATSSLWDSPLH
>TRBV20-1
SARELGAASTDTQY
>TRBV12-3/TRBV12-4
ASSTTGVKTEAF
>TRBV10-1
ASSEGVGTGEEKLF
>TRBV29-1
SVQRQNTGELF
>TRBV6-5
ASSHLGDRAKAF
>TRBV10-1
ASSEPGGSSYNEQF
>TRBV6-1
ASTLREALGNQPQH